The clone carrying this TCR beta chain was counted a single time. Its cognate antigen is unknown. Viral peptide pools were used in the ViraFEST assay to expand antigen-specific CD4+ T cells, and sequencing came afterward. Researchers isolated CD4+ T cells once 9 to 11 days of culture had elapsed. Neither prior SARS-CoV-2 infection nor positive nucleocapsid antibodies were present in the vaccine recipients. The data were obtained in a study of vaccination effects on CD4 cells after COVID-19. The overall study: Either the mRNA-1273 or the BNT162b2 vaccine was given to participants as two doses.

The method was immunoSEQ multiplex PCR; TCRdb's version includes in-frame clones alone and lacks a portion of them. The sample lists about 73,000 clones, 65% to 80% occurring once. Study outcomes and limitations: Clones induced by infection and by vaccine showed marked clonal contraction late after vaccination.

The CDR3 runs 14 residues. CDR1 is WSHSY, CDR2 SAAADI, per germline. V was pared by 3 bases and J by 2 bases, with 8 bases between. This chain links TRBV10-2 with TRBJ1-3, with D possibly TRBD1 on 6 matching bases. Material: CD4+ T cells from PBMCs cultured with HCoV-NL63 spike peptides, obtained before COVID-19 vaccination. The receptor was derived from a human donor who received a COVID-19 vaccine. DNA of the CDR3: TGCGCCAGCAGTGAACAGGGAACTGGAAACACCATATATTTT. Its translation is CASSEQGTGNTIYF.